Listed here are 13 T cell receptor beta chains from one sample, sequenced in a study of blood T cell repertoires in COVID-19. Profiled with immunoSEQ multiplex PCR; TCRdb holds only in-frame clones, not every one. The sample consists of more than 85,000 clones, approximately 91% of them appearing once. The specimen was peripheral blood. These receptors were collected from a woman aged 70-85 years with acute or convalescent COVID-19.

CDR3 residues: CASSLGQSGGKPQHF. CDR3 DNA: TGTGCCAGCAGCTTAGGCCAGTCAGGGGGGAAGCCCCAGCATTTT. This chain links TRBV7-9 with TRBJ1-5, with 7 bases matching TRBD1. J was trimmed by 8 bases and V by 1 base; bases with no gene match: 8. CDR1 and CDR2 from the germline V gene are SEHNR and FQNEAQ (reference sequence). The CDR3 has 15 residues. The complete variable domain, with remaining parts taken from reference TRBV7-9 and TRBJ1-5, reads DTGVSQNPRHKITKRGQNVTFRCDPISEHNRLYWYRQTLGQGPEFLTYFQNEAQLEKSRLLSDRFSAERPKGSFSTLEIQRTEQGDSAMYLCASSLGQSGGKPQHFGDGTRLSIL.

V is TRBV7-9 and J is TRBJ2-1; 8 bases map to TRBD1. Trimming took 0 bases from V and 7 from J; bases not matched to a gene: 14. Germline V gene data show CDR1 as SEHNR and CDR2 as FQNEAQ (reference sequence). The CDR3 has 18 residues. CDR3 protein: CASSLARLMDRAGNEQFF. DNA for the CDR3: TGTGCCAGCAGCTTAGCTCGACTTATGGACAGGGCGGGGAATGAGCAGTTCTTC.

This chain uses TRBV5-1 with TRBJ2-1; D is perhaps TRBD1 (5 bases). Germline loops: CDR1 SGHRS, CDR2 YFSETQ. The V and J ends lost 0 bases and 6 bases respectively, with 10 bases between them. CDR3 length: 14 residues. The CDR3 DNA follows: TGCGCCAGCAGCTTGGAGGGGTCGGGCAATGAGCAGTTCTTC. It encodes CASSLEGSGNEQFF.

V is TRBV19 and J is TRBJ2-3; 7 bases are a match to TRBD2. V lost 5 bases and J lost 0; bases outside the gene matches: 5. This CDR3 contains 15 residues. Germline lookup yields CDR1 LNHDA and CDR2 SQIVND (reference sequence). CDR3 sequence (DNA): TGTGCCAGTAGTGGACTAGGAGCTAGCACAGATACGCAGTATTTT. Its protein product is CASSGLGASTDTQYF. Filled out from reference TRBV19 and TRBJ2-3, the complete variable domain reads DGGITQSPKYLFRKEGQNVTLSCEQNLNHDAMYWYRQDPGQGLRLIYYSQIVNDFQKGDIAEGYSVSREKKESFPLTVTSAQKNPTAFYLCASSGLGASTDTQYFGPGTRLTVL.

CDR3 DNA: TGTGCCAGCTCATACGACAGGGTCTACACCTTC. It is translated as CASSYDRVYTF. The rearrangement links TRBV18 to TRBJ1-2, with 7 nucleotides matching TRBD1. From germline, CDR1 is KGHSH and CDR2 LQKENI. The CDR3 contains 11 residues. The V gene end was trimmed by 5 bases and the J gene end by 10 bases; junction bases not matched to a gene: 4.

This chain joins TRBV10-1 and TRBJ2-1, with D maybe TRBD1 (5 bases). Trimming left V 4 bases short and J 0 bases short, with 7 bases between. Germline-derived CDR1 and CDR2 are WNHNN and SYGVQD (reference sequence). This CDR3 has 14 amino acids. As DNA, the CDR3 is TGCGCCAGCAGTGCAGGGCTCTCCTACAATGAGCAGTTCTTC. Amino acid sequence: CASSAGLSYNEQFF.

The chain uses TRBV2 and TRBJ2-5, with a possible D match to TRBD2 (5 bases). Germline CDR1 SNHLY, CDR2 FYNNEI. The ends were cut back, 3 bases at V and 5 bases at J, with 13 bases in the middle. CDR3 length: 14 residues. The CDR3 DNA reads TGTGCCAGCAGTGATAGTAGAGGGCGTGAGACCCAGTACTTC. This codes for CASSDSRGRETQYF.

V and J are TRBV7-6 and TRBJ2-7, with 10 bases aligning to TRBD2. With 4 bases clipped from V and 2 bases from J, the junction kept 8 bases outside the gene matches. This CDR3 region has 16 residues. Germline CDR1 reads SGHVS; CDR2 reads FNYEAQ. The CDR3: CASSWGLSGGAYEQYV. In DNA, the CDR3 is TGTGCCAGCAGCTGGGGTCTGAGCGGGGGGGCCTACGAGCAGTACGTC.

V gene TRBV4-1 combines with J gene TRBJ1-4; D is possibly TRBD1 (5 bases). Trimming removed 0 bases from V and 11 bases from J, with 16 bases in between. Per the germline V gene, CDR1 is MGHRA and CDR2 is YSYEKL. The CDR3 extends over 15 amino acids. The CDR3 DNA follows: TGCGCCAGCAGCCAAGAAGGGGCGGCCTGGGCGAAACTGTTTTTT. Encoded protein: CASSQEGAAWAKLFF.

The CDR3 bases are TGTGCCAGCAGGTCCGGTAAAAACATTCAGTACTTC. It codes for CASRSGKNIQYF. The chain is built from TRBV28 and TRBJ2-4; D not resolved. Germline V gives CDR1 MDHEN, CDR2 SYDVKM. V lost 6 bases and J lost 4, with 7 bases in between. The CDR3 covers 12 residues.

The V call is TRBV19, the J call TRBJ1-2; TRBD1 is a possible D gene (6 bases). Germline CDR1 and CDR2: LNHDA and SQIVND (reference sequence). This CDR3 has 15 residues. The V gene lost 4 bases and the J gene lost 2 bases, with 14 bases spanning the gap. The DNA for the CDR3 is TGTGCCAGTAGTAGCCAGCAGACAGGCAACTATGGCTACACCTTC. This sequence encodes CASSSQQTGNYGYTF.

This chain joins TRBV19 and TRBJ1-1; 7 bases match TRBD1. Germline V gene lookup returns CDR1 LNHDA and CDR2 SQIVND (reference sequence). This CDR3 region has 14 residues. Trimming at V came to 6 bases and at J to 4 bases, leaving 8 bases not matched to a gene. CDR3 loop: CASRVQGESTEAFF. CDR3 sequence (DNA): TGTGCCAGTAGGGTCCAGGGGGAGAGCACTGAAGCTTTCTTT. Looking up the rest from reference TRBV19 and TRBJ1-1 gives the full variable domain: DGGITQSPKYLFRKEGQNVTLSCEQNLNHDAMYWYRQDPGQGLRLIYYSQIVNDFQKGDIAEGYSVSREKKESFPLTVTSAQKNPTAFYLCASRVQGESTEAFFGQGTRLTVV.

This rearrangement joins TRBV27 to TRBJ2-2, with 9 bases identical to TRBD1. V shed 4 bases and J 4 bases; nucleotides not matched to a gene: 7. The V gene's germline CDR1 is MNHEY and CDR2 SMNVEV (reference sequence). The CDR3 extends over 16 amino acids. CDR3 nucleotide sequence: TGTGCCAGCAGTTCCTGGACAGGGGCGAGCACCGGGGAGCTGTTTTTT. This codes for CASSSWTGASTGELFF.